This entry lists 8 T cell receptor beta chains sequenced from one sample in a study of cytomegalovirus exposure and HLA in healthy donors. In the PCR, 60 Vbeta and 13 Jbeta primers were used. The protocol was immunoSEQ multiplex PCR, while the TCRdb copy is restricted to in-frame clones and leaves out a portion. The repertoire holds approximately 100,000 clones, with roughly 73% as singletons. Sequences were obtained from PBMCs. All receptors come from a woman in her forties in good health and CMV-seronegative.

This sequence joins TRBV13 and TRBJ2-1; 7 bases line up with TRBD2. Germline lookup yields CDR1 PRHDT and CDR2 FYEKMQ (reference sequence). The CDR3 runs to 15 residues. With V trimmed by 5 bases and J by 2 bases, 6 bases remained unmatched. CDR3 bases: TGTGCCAGCAGCCCCTTAGCGGGCCCCTACAATGAGCAGTTCTTC. This encodes CASSPLAGPYNEQFF. The full variable domain, its missing parts supplied by reference TRBV13 and TRBJ2-1, is AAGVIQSPRHLIKEKRETATLKCYPIPRHDTVYWYQQGPGQDPQFLISFYEKMQSDKGSIPDRFSAQQFSDYHSELNMSSLELGDSALYFCASSPLAGPYNEQFFGPGTRLTVL.

The rearrangement joins TRBV6-6 to TRBJ2-7, with a tentative D call TRBD1 (5 bases). Deletions cut 2 bases from V and 2 bases from J, with 7 bases between. This CDR3 has 13 residues. CDR1 is MNHNY and CDR2 is SVGAGI in the germline V gene (reference sequence). Here the CDR3 DNA reads TGTGCCAGCAGTTACCAGGGTACCTACGAGCAGTACTTC. Protein product: CASSYQGTYEQYF.

This chain joins TRBV5-1 and TRBJ2-3; tentatively, D is TRBD2 (7 bases). The length of the CDR3 is 14 residues. Trimming left V 1 base short and J 6 bases short, with 12 bases between. The germline CDR1 and CDR2 sequences are SGHRS and YFSETQ. The CDR3 reads CASSLSGGADTQYF. CDR3 coding DNA: TGCGCCAGCAGCTTGAGTGGGGGGGCGGATACGCAGTATTTT.

V and J are TRBV27 and TRBJ1-2; 8 nucleotides agree with TRBD1. The CDR3 runs to 15 residues. Trimming took 0 bases from V and 7 from J; bases not matched to a gene: 7. Germline lookup yields CDR1 MNHEY and CDR2 SMNVEV (reference sequence). CDR3 sequence reads: CASSLSPGGETGYTF. The CDR3 region has the DNA TGTGCCAGCAGTTTATCCCCAGGGGGCGAGACTGGCTACACCTTC.

This clone came up a few times. The V and J genes are TRBV6-6 and TRBJ1-1; D possibly corresponds to TRBD1 (6 bases). From germline, CDR1 is MNHNY and CDR2 SVGAGI (reference sequence). The CDR3 totals 16 residues. The ends were cut back, 5 bases at V and 3 bases at J, with 19 bases in the middle. The CDR3 is CASSNTHEGGDTEAFF. CDR3 nucleotide sequence: TGTGCCAGCAGTAACACACACGAAGGGGGAGACACTGAAGCTTTCTTT.

This rearrangement joins TRBV7-2 to TRBJ1-4; 7 nucleotides match TRBD1. V gave up 3 bases and J gave up 4 bases; unmatched junction bases: 8. CDR3 length equals 16 residues. Germline CDR1 and CDR2: SGHTA and FQGNSA. As DNA, the CDR3 is TGTGCCAGCAGCTTGGGACAGACAGTTTATAATGAAAAACTGTTTTTT. This sequence encodes CASSLGQTVYNEKLFF.

This sequence joins TRBV28 and TRBJ1-4; TRBD1 agrees at 10 bases. The CDR3 is 15 residues long. Germline CDR1 reads MDHEN; CDR2 reads SYDVKM. V lost 6 bases to trimming and J lost 8 bases; unmatched junction nucleotides: 9. DNA of the CDR3: TGTGCCAGCAGCAGAAGACAGGGGGCGAGGGAAAAACTGTTTTTT. It yields the protein CASSRRQGAREKLFF.

V usage is TRBV29-1 and J usage is TRBJ2-5; unclear D gene. V was cut by 3 bases and J by 1 base, with 9 bases left in between. This CDR3 contains 13 residues. Per germline, CDR1 SQVTM and CDR2 ANQGSEA. CDR3 residues: CSVDRVGQETQYF. The CDR3 DNA is TGCAGCGTTGACCGGGTCGGCCAAGAGACCCAGTACTTC.